These T cell receptor beta chains were read from a single sample in a study of blood T cell repertoires in COVID-19. Here immunoSEQ multiplex PCR was the method, and the copy in TCRdb shows in-frame clones only, minus some. The sample includes approximately 290,000 clones, around 87% of them seen just once. The specimen was PBMCs or T cells enriched from blood (not recorded which). These receptors all stem from a woman younger than 30 with acute COVID-19. CDR3s include the opening cysteine and the closing phenylalanine or tryptophan. Fields, in order: D gene, J gene, clone size, V gene, CDR3 DNA, CDR3 protein. D genes are given only for firm matches. Rows give clone size only sometimes, using once, few, many, or a class for an expanded clone.

NA TRBJ2-1 NA TRBV7-2 TGTGCCAGCAGCTTGGTTTTAGGGGGTTTCTCCAATGAGCAGTTCTTC CASSLVLGGFSNEQFF
TRBD1 TRBJ1-5 NA TRBV28 TGTGCCAGCAGTACTCAAGGGACAGGGGTTCAGCCCCAGCATTTT CASSTQGTGVQPQHF
TRBD2 TRBJ2-4 NA TRBV5-1 TGCGCCAGCTCTTTAGCGGGAGTACGGGAAAACATTCAGTACTTC CASSLAGVRENIQYF
TRBD1 TRBJ2-5 NA TRBV4-1 TGCGCCAGCAGCCAGGGCCTCCGGGACAGTGGAGAGACCCAGTACTTC CASSQGLRDSGETQYF
NA TRBJ1-4 NA TRBV30 TGTGCCTGGAGCGCGGGACGCCCAACTAATGAAAAACTGTTTTTT CAWSAGRPTNEKLFF
NA TRBJ2-2 NA TRBV20-1 TGCAGTGCTAGTCCTAGAGGGAGAGTTCACCCGAACACCGGGGAGCTGTTTTTT CSASPRGRVHPNTGELFF
NA TRBJ1-2 NA TRBV21-1 TGTGCCAGCAGCAAGAGTCAGGGATGGGCATATGGCTACACCTTC CASSKSQGWAYGYTF
NA TRBJ1-4 NA TRBV5-1 TGCGCCAGCAGCCTTGACAGCCTAACTGCAACTAATGAAAAACTGTTTTTT CASSLDSLTATNEKLFF
NA TRBJ2-5 NA TRBV10-3 TGTGCCATCAGCCCCTCGGACAGACAAGAGACCCAGTACTTC CAISPSDRQETQYF
NA TRBJ1-2 NA TRBV18 TGTGCCAGCTCCCCGGGACAAGACCACTATGGCTACACCTTC CASSPGQDHYGYTF
TRBD2 TRBJ2-6 once TRBV4-1 TGCGCCAGCAGCCAAGAGTCCCTCCAACTAGCGGGAGGACCTGGGGCCAACGTCCTGACTTTC CASSQESLQLAGGPGANVLTF
TRBD1 TRBJ1-3 once TRBV10-3 TGTGCCATCAGCCCACAGGGGGATCCCTCTGGAAACACCATATATTTT CAISPQGDPSGNTIYF
TRBD2 TRBJ2-1 NA TRBV5-8 TGTGCCAGCAGCTTGGATACTAGCGGGTTAAATGAGCAGTTCTTC CASSLDTSGLNEQFF
TRBD1 TRBJ1-1 NA TRBV19 TGTGCCAGTATTTCCGACAGGGCACGTGCGGCTTTCTTT CASISDRARAAFF
TRBD1 TRBJ1-2 once TRBV5-8 TGTGCCAGCAGCTTGGGCAGGGGGGACTATGGCTACACCTTC CASSLGRGDYGYTF
NA TRBJ2-1 NA TRBV11-3 TGTGCCAGCAGCTTCCGCGGGCCGCAGGGGGAGCAGTTCTTC CASSFRGPQGEQFF
TRBD2 TRBJ2-3 once TRBV19 TGTGCCAGTAGTATTACGGCTAGCGGGAGGAGGGATACGCAGTATTTT CASSITASGRRDTQYF
TRBD1 TRBJ2-7 NA TRBV6-5 TGTGCCAGCAGCCATCGTCCGGGACAGGGATACGAGCAGTACTTC CASSHRPGQGYEQYF
NA TRBJ2-1 once TRBV28 TGTGCCAGCAGCGCGGAGGGCCTCGGCGCCAATGAGCAGTTCTTC CASSAEGLGANEQFF
TRBD1 TRBJ1-2 NA TRBV2 TGTGCCAGCAGTGAAGCGCTAGGGGACAGCTTTAACTATGGCTACACCTTC CASSEALGDSFNYGYTF
TRBD1 TRBJ1-4 once TRBV29-1 TGCAGCGTGCAGGGGGCAACTAATGAAAAACTGTTTTTT CSVQGATNEKLFF
NA TRBJ2-5 once TRBV3-1/TRBV3-2 TGTGCCAGCAGCCGGGACTCCCATGAGACCCAGTACTTC CASSRDSHETQYF
NA TRBJ2-7 NA TRBV9 TGTGCCAGCAGCGAAGGCGGGATAGGTTACGAGCAGTACTTC CASSEGGIGYEQYF
TRBD1 TRBJ2-1 once TRBV5-6 TGTGCCAGCAGTAGACAGGGGGCGAATTACAATGAGCAGTTCTTC CASSRQGANYNEQFF
TRBD2 TRBJ2-1 NA TRBV9 TGTGCCAGCAGCGTAACTAGCGGGAGAGGTTGGGGTGAGCAGTTCTTC CASSVTSGRGWGEQFF
TRBD2 TRBJ2-1 NA TRBV5-1 TGCGCCAGCAGCTTAGCGGGAGGTACCTACAATGAGCAGTTCTTC CASSLAGGTYNEQFF
TRBD1 TRBJ1-1 NA TRBV28 TGTGCCAGCAGTTTATGGACAGGGGGCAGGGGGATGAACACTGAAGCTTTCTTT CASSLWTGGRGMNTEAFF
TRBD1 TRBJ1-2 NA TRBV28 TGTGCCAGCAAGCCTACGGGACAGGCGGGCAGCGGCTACACCTTC CASKPTGQAGSGYTF
NA TRBJ1-1 NA TRBV7-9 TGTGCCTCGACAGCCTTCATGAACACTGAAGCTTTCTTT CASTAFMNTEAFF
TRBD2 TRBJ2-1 NA TRBV7-3 TGTGCCAGCAGCTTAGCCAGCGGGAGGGCTCAGTTCTTC CASSLASGRAQFF
NA TRBJ1-2 NA TRBV3-1/TRBV3-2 TGTGCCAGCAGCCGGAACAGGGATTCGGGTGGCTACACCTTC CASSRNRDSGGYTF
TRBD2 TRBJ2-7 NA TRBV4-2 TGTGCCAGCAGCCAAGATGGCGGGAGGCCTTACGAGCAGTACTTC CASSQDGGRPYEQYF
TRBD1 TRBJ2-7 NA TRBV6-6 TGTGCCAGCAGCCCCCCAGGGGGCTACGAGCAGTACTTC CASSPPGGYEQYF
NA TRBJ1-3 NA TRBV18 TGTGCCAGCTCACCAGGGCAGGGGAGTGGAAACACCATATATTTT CASSPGQGSGNTIYF
TRBD1 TRBJ1-1 few TRBV19 TGTGCCAGTTTAAAGACAGGGGGCACTGAAGCTTTCTTT CASLKTGGTEAFF
NA TRBJ1-5 NA TRBV7-2 TGTGCCAGCAGTTATGAGCGGGCCCAGCCCCAGCATTTT CASSYERAQPQHF
NA TRBJ2-3 NA TRBV29-1 TGCAGCGTTGAAGGTTTAATAGCGGCTAGCACAGATACGCAGTATTTT CSVEGLIAASTDTQYF
NA TRBJ1-2 NA TRBV9 TGTGCCAGCAGCCCCCAAACCCCTGCAGGGGATCCTAGGGGCTACACCTTC CASSPQTPAGDPRGYTF
TRBD2 TRBJ2-7 NA TRBV6-5 TGTGCCAGCAGTCCAGGACTAGCGGGAGAAGGCGAGCAGTACTTC CASSPGLAGEGEQYF
TRBD1 TRBJ1-3 NA TRBV7-9 TGTGCCAGCAGCTTTCTGGAGGGGGCGGACATATATTTT CASSFLEGADIYF
TRBD1 TRBJ1-1 few TRBV11-2 TGTGCCAGCAGCACCCGGGACAGACCGAACACTGAAGCTTTCTTT CASSTRDRPNTEAFF
NA TRBJ1-5 few TRBV7-3 TGTGCCAGCTTGCAACAACCCCCCCGACACAGGTATAGCAATCAGCCCCAGCATTTT CASLQQPPRHRYSNQPQHF
TRBD2 TRBJ2-7 few TRBV4-2 TGTGCCAGCAGCCCGGGACTAGCGGGAGGTTTCGAGCAGTACTTC CASSPGLAGGFEQYF
NA TRBJ1-2 NA TRBV7-9 TGTGCCAGCAGCTTAGGGCCGGATCGGACTTCTTATGGCTACACCTTC CASSLGPDRTSYGYTF
NA TRBJ1-5 NA TRBV12-3/TRBV12-4 TGTGCCACCCAGGGATTCAATCAGCCCCAGCATTTT CATQGFNQPQHF
NA TRBJ1-1 NA TRBV9 TGTGCCAGCAGCGTAGGCAGAAACACTGAAGCTTTCTTT CASSVGRNTEAFF
NA TRBJ2-7 NA TRBV4-1 TGCGCCAGCAGCCAAGAGAGGCTCGGGGCCTACGAGCAGTACTTC CASSQERLGAYEQYF
TRBD1 TRBJ1-5 NA TRBV19 TGTGCCACGAACCGACAGGGTGAAAGCAATCAGCCCCAGCATTTT CATNRQGESNQPQHF
TRBD2 TRBJ2-7 NA TRBV7-8 TGTGCCAGCAGCGCCGAGGGGGCTAGCGGGGACTACGAGCAGTACTTC CASSAEGASGDYEQYF
NA TRBJ1-5 NA TRBV4-1 TGCGCCAGCAGCCAAGGAGAGATAACCCCCGGTCAGCCCCAGCATTTT CASSQGEITPGQPQHF
NA TRBJ2-7 NA TRBV4-1 TGCGCCAGCAGCCAAGACAGATCGCTGAACGAGCAGTACTTC CASSQDRSLNEQYF
NA TRBJ1-5 once TRBV15 TGTGCCACCAGCAGAGGTGGGCCGGGCAATCAGCCCCAGCATTTT CATSRGGPGNQPQHF
NA TRBJ2-2 NA TRBV5-1 TGCGCCAGCAGCTTGGGCCTAGCGAGCACCGGGGAGCTGTTTTTT CASSLGLASTGELFF
NA TRBJ1-4 NA TRBV27 TGTGCCAGCGGAGGAAGGGTACTGAATGAAAAACTGTTTTTT CASGGRVLNEKLFF
TRBD1 TRBJ1-5 NA TRBV27 TGTGCCAGCAGTTTAAAATCCGGGACAGGGGTGATACGTCAGCCCCAGCATTTT CASSLKSGTGVIRQPQHF
NA TRBJ1-1 NA TRBV12-3/TRBV12-4 TGTGCCAGCAGCGAGGGATGGCCCACTGAAGCTTTCTTT CASSEGWPTEAFF
NA TRBJ2-2 NA TRBV29-1 TGCAGCGTTTATGACACCGGGGAGCTGTTTTTT CSVYDTGELFF
NA TRBJ2-1 NA TRBV7-3 TGTGCCAGCAGCTTAAGGTGGCGGGACGGCTACAATGAGCAGTTCTTC CASSLRWRDGYNEQFF
TRBD1 TRBJ2-7 few TRBV11-2 TGTGCCAGCAGCTTAGATGCCGAGACAGGGAAGTACTTC CASSLDAETGKYF
NA TRBJ2-1 NA TRBV29-1 TGCAGCGTCCCTCGGAGCGGTGAGCAGTTCTTC CSVPRSGEQFF